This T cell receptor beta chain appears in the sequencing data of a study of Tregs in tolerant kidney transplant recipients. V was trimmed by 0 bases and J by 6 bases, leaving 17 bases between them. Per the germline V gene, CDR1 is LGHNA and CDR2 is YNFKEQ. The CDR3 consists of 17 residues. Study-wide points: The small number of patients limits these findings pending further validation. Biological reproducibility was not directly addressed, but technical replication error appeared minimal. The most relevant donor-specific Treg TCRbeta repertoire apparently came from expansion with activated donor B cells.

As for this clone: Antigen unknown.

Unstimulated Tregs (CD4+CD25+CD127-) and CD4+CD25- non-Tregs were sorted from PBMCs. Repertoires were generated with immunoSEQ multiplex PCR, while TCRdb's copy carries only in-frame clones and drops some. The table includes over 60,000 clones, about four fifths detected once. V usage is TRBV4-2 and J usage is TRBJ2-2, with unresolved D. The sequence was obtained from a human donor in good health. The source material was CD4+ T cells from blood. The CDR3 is CASSQDVEQEDPGELFF. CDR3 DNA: TGTGCCAGCAGCCAAGATGTGGAGCAGGAAGACCCCGGGGAGCTGTTTTTT.